This T cell receptor (beta chain) was recorded in a study of OX40 agonist ivuxolimab in advanced cancers. Study-wide background: Clinicians treated patients with ivuxolimab, an agonistic anti-OX40 (CD134) antibody.

Clones were sequenced by immunoSEQ multiplex PCR, and TCRdb holds only the in-frame ones, with some missing. The table has around 60,000 clones, around 85% seen once. The CDR3 is 15 residues long. The V gene lost 5 bases and the J gene lost 3 bases, with 14 bases spanning the gap. Germline assignment: CDR1 MDHEN and CDR2 SYDVKM. The TCR was taken from an adult with an advanced solid tumor such as melanoma, head and neck, liver or kidney cancer. The chain recombines TRBV28 with TRBJ1-5, with a tentative D call TRBD1 (5 bases). This material consisted of CD4+ or CD8+ T cells sorted from blood, taken in a trial of the OX40 agonist ivuxolimab. Written as DNA, the CDR3 is TGTGCCAGCAGTCCCCGGGACGGAAACAATCAGCCCCAGCATTTT. It codes for CASSPRDGNNQPQHF.